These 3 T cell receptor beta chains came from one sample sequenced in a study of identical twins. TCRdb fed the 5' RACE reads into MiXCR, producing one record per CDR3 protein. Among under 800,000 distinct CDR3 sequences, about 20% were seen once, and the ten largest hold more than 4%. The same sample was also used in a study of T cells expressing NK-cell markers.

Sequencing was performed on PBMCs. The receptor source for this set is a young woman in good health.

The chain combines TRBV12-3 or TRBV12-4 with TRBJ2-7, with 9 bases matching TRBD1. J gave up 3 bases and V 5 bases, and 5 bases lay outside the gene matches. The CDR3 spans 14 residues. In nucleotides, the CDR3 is TGTGCCAGCAGTCGGGACAGGGTATACTACGAGCAGTACTTC. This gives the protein CASSRDRVYYEQYF.

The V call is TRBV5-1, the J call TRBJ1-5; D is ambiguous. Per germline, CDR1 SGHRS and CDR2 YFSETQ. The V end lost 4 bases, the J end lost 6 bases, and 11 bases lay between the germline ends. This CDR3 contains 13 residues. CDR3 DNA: TGCGCCAGCAGCCTGGTAGGGAGTCAGCCCCAGCATTTT. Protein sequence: CASSLVGSQPQHF.

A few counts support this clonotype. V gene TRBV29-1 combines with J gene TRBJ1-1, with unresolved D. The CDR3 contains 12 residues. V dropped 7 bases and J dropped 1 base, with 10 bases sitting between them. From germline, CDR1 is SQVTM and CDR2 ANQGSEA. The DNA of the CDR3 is TGCAGCGCGGTCATACAGAACACTGAAGCTTTCTTT. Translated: CSAVIQNTEAFF. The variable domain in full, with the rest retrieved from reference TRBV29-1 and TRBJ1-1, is SAVISQKPSRDICQRGTSLTIQCQVDSQVTMMFWYRQQPGQSLTLIATANQGSEATYESGFVIDKFPISRPNLTFSTLTVSNMSPEDSSIYLCSAVIQNTEAFFGQGTRLTVV.